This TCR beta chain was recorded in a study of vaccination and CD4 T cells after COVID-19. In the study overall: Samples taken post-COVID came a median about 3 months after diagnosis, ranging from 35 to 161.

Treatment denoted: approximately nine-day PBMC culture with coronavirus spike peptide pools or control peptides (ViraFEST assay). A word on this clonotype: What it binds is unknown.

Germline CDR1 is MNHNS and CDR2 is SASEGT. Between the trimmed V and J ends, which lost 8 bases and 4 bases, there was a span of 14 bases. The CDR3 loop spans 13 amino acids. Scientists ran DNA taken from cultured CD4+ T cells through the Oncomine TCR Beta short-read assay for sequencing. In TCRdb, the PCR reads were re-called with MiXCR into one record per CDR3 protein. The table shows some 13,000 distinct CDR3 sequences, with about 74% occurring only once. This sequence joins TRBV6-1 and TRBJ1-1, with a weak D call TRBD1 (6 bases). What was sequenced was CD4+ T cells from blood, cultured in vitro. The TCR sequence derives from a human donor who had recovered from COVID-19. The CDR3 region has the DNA TGTGCCAGCCGCCAGGGGATTTCCACTGAAGCTTTCTTT. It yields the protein CASRQGISTEAFF.